These T cell receptor beta chains were read from a single sample in a study of cytomegalovirus exposure and HLA in healthy donors. Libraries were prepared by immunoSEQ multiplex PCR; TCRdb keeps only in-frame clonotypes and omits some of them. Here the sample spans 120,000 to 150,000 clones, around 65% being singletons. Input material: PBMCs. The receptor source for this set is a woman aged 55-70 years in good health and CMV-seronegative. Each CDR3 is given with its conserved first and last residue. The order of the fields is D gene, J gene, clone size, V gene, CDR3 length, CDR3 DNA, CDR3 protein. A D gene is named only where the DNA matches it firmly. Expanded clones get a size class; other rows say once, few or many, or leave the size out.

D gene: TRBD2; J gene: TRBJ2-1; clone size: .; V gene: TRBV2; CDR3 length: 15; CDR3 DNA: TGTGCCAGCAGCCGCGGACTAGCAGTCGACAATGAGCAGTTCTTC; CDR3 protein: CASSRGLAVDNEQFF
D gene: .; J gene: TRBJ1-4; clone size: .; V gene: TRBV7-9; CDR3 length: 14; CDR3 DNA: TGTGCCAGCAGCTTGGACACAACTAATGAAAAACTGTTTTTT; CDR3 protein: CASSLDTTNEKLFF
D gene: .; J gene: TRBJ1-4; clone size: .; V gene: TRBV29-1; CDR3 length: 12; CDR3 DNA: TGCAGCGTTGAAAGAGTGGCAGGTCGTCTGTTTTTT; CDR3 protein: CSVERVAGRLFF
D gene: .; J gene: TRBJ2-3; clone size: once; V gene: TRBV2; CDR3 length: 15; CDR3 DNA: TGTGCCAGCAGTGCTGAGAGGGCCGTGTCAGATACGCAGTATTTT; CDR3 protein: CASSAERAVSDTQYF
D gene: .; J gene: TRBJ2-7; clone size: .; V gene: TRBV5-4; CDR3 length: 12; CDR3 DNA: TGTGCCAGCAGCTTGTGGCCCTACGAGCAGTACTTC; CDR3 protein: CASSLWPYEQYF
D gene: TRBD1; J gene: TRBJ1-2; clone size: .; V gene: TRBV9; CDR3 length: 15; CDR3 DNA: TGTGCCAGCAGCGTAGCCCCGGGACAGAACTATGGCTACACCTTC; CDR3 protein: CASSVAPGQNYGYTF
D gene: TRBD2; J gene: TRBJ2-1; clone size: .; V gene: TRBV14; CDR3 length: 18; CDR3 DNA: TGTGCCAGCAGCCAAGATTGGGCTAGCGGGAGTTTGGTCAGTGAGCAGTTCTTC; CDR3 protein: CASSQDWASGSLVSEQFF
D gene: .; J gene: TRBJ2-7; clone size: .; V gene: TRBV6-1; CDR3 length: 16; CDR3 DNA: TGTGCCAGCAGTGAATCGTCGACGGGGGGCGTTTACGAGCAGTACTTC; CDR3 protein: CASSESSTGGVYEQYF
D gene: TRBD2; J gene: TRBJ2-3; clone size: few; V gene: TRBV7-8; CDR3 length: 20; CDR3 DNA: TGTGCCAGCAGCTTGGCTCGGGCAGCGGGGACCTACCCTAGCACAGATACGCAGTATTTT; CDR3 protein: CASSLARAAGTYPSTDTQYF
D gene: TRBD2; J gene: TRBJ2-2; clone size: .; V gene: TRBV4-3; CDR3 length: 17; CDR3 DNA: TGCGCCAGCAGCCAAGAACTAGCGGGGGGGCCTACCGGGGAGCTGTTTTTT; CDR3 protein: CASSQELAGGPTGELFF
D gene: TRBD1; J gene: TRBJ1-5; clone size: .; V gene: TRBV19; CDR3 length: 16; CDR3 DNA: TGTGCCAGTAGCCCGCAGGGGGGCGTTAGCAATCAGCCCCAGCATTTT; CDR3 protein: CASSPQGGVSNQPQHF
D gene: .; J gene: TRBJ2-5; clone size: .; V gene: TRBV9; CDR3 length: 14; CDR3 DNA: TGTGCCAGCAGCCCAGGACTCATGGGGGAGACCCAGTACTTC; CDR3 protein: CASSPGLMGETQYF
D gene: .; J gene: TRBJ2-5; clone size: .; V gene: TRBV29-1; CDR3 length: 12; CDR3 DNA: TGCAGCGCCCAACAGGCCCAAGAGACCCAGTACTTC; CDR3 protein: CSAQQAQETQYF
D gene: TRBD1; J gene: TRBJ1-3; clone size: .; V gene: TRBV6-5; CDR3 length: 15; CDR3 DNA: TGTGCCAGCAGACGGGGGACAGATTCTGGAAACACCATATATTTT; CDR3 protein: CASRRGTDSGNTIYF
D gene: .; J gene: TRBJ2-7; clone size: .; V gene: TRBV6-6; CDR3 length: 13; CDR3 DNA: TGTGCCAGCAGTTACTCGGGCGCCGGCGAGCAGTACTTC; CDR3 protein: CASSYSGAGEQYF
D gene: TRBD1; J gene: TRBJ2-7; clone size: .; V gene: TRBV19; CDR3 length: 15; CDR3 DNA: TGTGCCAGTAGCCCTCGGGGGACAGGGGGGTACGAGCAGTACTTC; CDR3 protein: CASSPRGTGGYEQYF
D gene: TRBD2; J gene: TRBJ2-7; clone size: .; V gene: TRBV7-8; CDR3 length: 13; CDR3 DNA: TGTGCCAGCACCCCTGGACTAGCTGAAGAGCAGTACTTC; CDR3 protein: CASTPGLAEEQYF
D gene: TRBD1; J gene: TRBJ1-3; clone size: once; V gene: TRBV9; CDR3 length: 13; CDR3 DNA: TGTGCCAGCAGCAGGACAGGGAAGAACACCATATATTTT; CDR3 protein: CASSRTGKNTIYF
D gene: TRBD2; J gene: TRBJ2-3; clone size: .; V gene: TRBV7-2; CDR3 length: 18; CDR3 DNA: TGTGCCAGCAGCTTAGCGCCGGTTGGCGGGAGGCGGGCAGATACGCAGTATTTT; CDR3 protein: CASSLAPVGGRRADTQYF
D gene: .; J gene: TRBJ1-1; clone size: .; V gene: TRBV5-8; CDR3 length: 13; CDR3 DNA: TGTGCCAGCAGCTTGGGAGGGAACACTGAAGCTTTCTTT; CDR3 protein: CASSLGGNTEAFF
D gene: .; J gene: TRBJ1-1; clone size: .; V gene: TRBV18; CDR3 length: 16; CDR3 DNA: TGTGCCAGCTCACCTTTCACCGGGACTCAGAACACTGAAGCTTTCTTT; CDR3 protein: CASSPFTGTQNTEAFF
D gene: .; J gene: TRBJ1-5; clone size: few; V gene: TRBV19; CDR3 length: 14; CDR3 DNA: TGTGCCAGTAGTATAGGAGAAGTCAATCAGCCCCAGCATTTT; CDR3 protein: CASSIGEVNQPQHF